This T cell receptor beta chain appears in the sequencing data of a study of Graves' ophthalmopathy and Graves' hyperthyroidism. General observations from the study: The authors also found most expanded thyroid clonotypes above 0.001 frequency in blood.

As the template, RNA transcripts were used to amplify TCR beta CDR3 regions. First-round RT-PCR used HTBI primers; second-round multiplex PCR followed. Using its own MiXCR run on the multiplex PCR reads, TCRdb lists one record per CDR3 protein. The table lists nearly 400,000 distinct CDR3 sequences, about a sixth of them singletons, with 1.6% in the top ten. Many counts were recorded for this clonotype. Its antigen is not identified. The authors diagnosed from clinical symptoms, serum thyroxine, TRAb, thyroid ultrasound and orbital computed tomography. The PBMCs used were ones drawn from around 10 ml of fresh peripheral blood. This CDR3 has 16 amino acids. The V end lost 6 bases, the J end lost 7 bases, and 25 bases lay between the germline ends.

V is TRBV12-3 or TRBV12-4 and J is TRBJ2-7, with TRBD1 as a possible D gene (6 bases). Sequencing input: peripheral blood. This clonotype was obtained from a woman aged 18-30 years with Graves' ophthalmopathy. CDR3 DNA: TGTGCCAGCAGCAGAAGAGGGGGTAGTTATTATGAGGAGCAGTACTTC. Amino acid sequence: CASSRRGGSYYEEQYF.